A selection of T cell receptor beta chains follows, all from one sample in a study of cytomegalovirus exposure and HLA in healthy donors. Here immunoSEQ multiplex PCR was the method, and the copy in TCRdb shows in-frame clones only, minus some. Found here are about 120,000 clones, 75% to 80% of them singletons; the top ten hold 3.3%. Sequenced input: PBMCs. The source of these receptors is a woman in her thirties in good health and CMV-seropositive. Both conserved end residues are trimmed from each CDR3. The order of the fields is J gene, V gene, CDR3 protein.

TRBJ2-7,TRBV6-1,ASNLSGGSYEQY
TRBJ1-5,TRBV7-2,ASSYGWGNMGNQPQH
TRBJ1-6,TRBV6-1,ASSEAHRSSYNSPLH
TRBJ1-3,TRBV11-2,ASSAGGNRGQGNTIY
TRBJ2-3,TRBV5-4,ASSQVTDTQY
TRBJ2-5,TRBV4-3,ASSSERASQQY
TRBJ2-3,TRBV5-8,ASSPGLARDTQY
TRBJ2-7,TRBV11-2,ASSDRVYEQY
TRBJ2-1,TRBV11-3,ASSLGRTRSYNEQF
TRBJ2-7,TRBV18,ASSTPAGRSYEQY
TRBJ2-1,TRBV7-5,VRSSESGGHGDEQF
TRBJ2-7,TRBV9,ASSVAGQGAYEQY
TRBJ2-1,TRBV10-3,AIRDSHNEQF
TRBJ2-7,TRBV4-3,ASSPRSGRNEQY
TRBJ2-2,TRBV7-6,ASSPLSGHRFGELF
-,TRBV10-3,AISGDRGNEQY
TRBJ2-7,TRBV2,ATGTSGAGEQY
TRBJ2-7,TRBV7-2,ASSSISGNRYEQY
TRBJ1-2,TRBV28,ASSAGNYGYT
-,TRBV2,ASSERGMVYEQY
TRBJ1-2,TRBV2,ASSRAGKGYGYT
TRBJ1-2,TRBV7-9,ASSRDTLYGYT
TRBJ2-7,TRBV15,ATSKTGHEQY
TRBJ2-7,TRBV27,ASEGGRRGSYEQY
TRBJ1-2,TRBV2,ASTAQRSYGYT
TRBJ2-1,TRBV5-1,ASSYGTSGENEQF
TRBJ2-1,TRBV25-1,ASSGPGGRPDYNEQF
TRBJ1-2,TRBV6-1,ASTMGQGYGYT
TRBJ1-2,TRBV9,ASSVTSTANYGYT
TRBJ2-2,TRBV15,ATRPGEGELF
TRBJ2-4,TRBV15,ATSRDPGGLTKNIQY
TRBJ2-6,TRBV5-1,ASSFGQAALGRANVLT
TRBJ2-2,TRBV7-3,ASSLRGGGVRNTGELF
TRBJ1-2,TRBV30,AWSVEVPQTRGYT
TRBJ1-1,TRBV6-5,ASSLGFRTEAF
TRBJ1-1,TRBV5-5,ASSIQGAFTEAF
TRBJ1-2,TRBV15,ATSSLTGGVRYGYT
TRBJ1-1,TRBV5-1,ASSIRTRYTEAF
TRBJ2-1,TRBV19,ASSRPPRGGQF
TRBJ2-7,TRBV28,ASSHHRGDAYEQY
TRBJ2-2,TRBV5-1,ASSSGVHTTGELF
TRBJ1-5,TRBV28,ASSSPYSNQPQH
TRBJ1-5,TRBV6-6,ASRRGQAGNQPQH
TRBJ2-2,TRBV6-6,ASRPGGDVGELF
TRBJ1-2,TRBV19,ASSPRTADGYT
TRBJ1-2,TRBV4-3,ASSPVRGYYGYT